The clone carrying this TCR beta chain was seen a handful of times. The record originates from a study of human T cells and chemical hapten exposure. Trimming shortened V by 3 bases and J by 1 base, and 13 bases separated the two germline ends. The CDR3 spans 15 residues. Germline loops: CDR1 MNHEY, CDR2 SMNVEV (reference sequence). One entry per CDR3 protein, called by TCRdb with MiXCR from the RACE reads. Here the sample spans tens of thousands of distinct CDR3 sequences, 8% to 10% being singletons. The time point is: pre-sensitization, week 0. Treatment of the sample: therapeutic diphenylcyclopropenone sensitization with weekly scalp DPC. Patches went on only after blood had been drawn each time.

The J gene is TRBJ2-7, the V gene TRBV27; D is undetermined. The receptor was isolated from a woman in her forties with alopecia areata. Some clones in this sample may be carry-over from other donors' samples. The sample was whole blood, taken in connection with sensitization to the hapten diphenylcyclopropenone (DPC). The CDR3 DNA is TGTGCCAGCAGTTTCGGCAGTGGGTCGTCCTACGAGCAGTACTTC. Its protein product is CASSFGSGSSYEQYF.